These 24 T cell receptor beta chains were sequenced from one sample in a study of T cell repertoires in cytomegalovirus infection. TCRdb re-analysed the reads in MiXCR, keeping a single row per CDR3 protein. Among hundreds of thousands of distinct CDR3 sequences listed, 20% to 30% were seen once. Source material: CD8+ T cells from PBMCs. The receptors were gathered from a human donor in good health (CMV status not recorded). Some clones in this sample may be carry-over from other donors' samples.

This clonotype was detected once. One junction end does not reproduce the germline sequence, and a read error may be involved. The chain links TRBV28 to TRBJ1-5; weak D call: TRBD1 (5 bases). Germline V gives CDR1 MDHEN, CDR2 SYDVKM. CDR3 length equals 14 residues. CDR3 sequence reads: CVSIRGYSNQPQHF. The CDR3, as DNA: TGTGTCAGCATTAGGGGATATAGCAATCAGCCCCAGCATTTT.

Concerning this clonotype itself: This may be a read error, as it is one base from a much larger clone. This chain uses TRBV6-5 with TRBJ2-1; D is tentatively TRBD1 or TRBD2 (5 bases each). This CDR3 has 15 amino acids. Trimming left V 0 bases short and J 7 bases short, with 13 bases between. Per the germline V gene, CDR1 is MNHEY and CDR2 is SVGAGI. The CDR3 region is CASSYSLGVRNEQFF. In nucleotides, the CDR3 is TGTGCCAGCAGTTACTCTCTGGGGGTGAGGAATGAGCAGTTCTTC.

About this clonotype itself: This is likely a read error, given that the CDR3 carries no conserved phenylalanine or tryptophan at its end. V usage is TRBV7-8 and J usage is TRBJ1-6; TRBD1 is a possible D gene (6 bases). Trimming left V 8 bases short and J 6 bases short, with 14 bases between. The germline V gene encodes CDR1 SGHVS and CDR2 FQNEAQ. CDR3 length: 14 residues. The CDR3 nucleotides are TGTGCCAGCGAGTCGGGGGCTTCTAATTCACCCCTCCACTTG. As protein: CASESGASNSPLHL.

This clonotype was recorded at least ten times. The CDR3 reads CASSLNPFGSNTGELFF. Written as DNA, the CDR3 is TGTGCCAGCAGCTTGAACCCCTTCGGATCGAACACCGGGGAGCTGTTTTTT. The V call is TRBV7-2, the J call TRBJ2-2; the D is unclear. V dropped 3 bases and J dropped 0 bases, with 14 bases sitting between them. The CDR3 is 17 residues long. CDR1 is SGHTA and CDR2 is FQGNSA in the germline V gene. The full variable domain, its missing parts supplied by reference TRBV7-2 and TRBJ2-2, is GAGVSQSPSNKVTEKGKDVELRCDPISGHTALYWYRQSLGQGLEFLIYFQGNSAPDKSGLPSDRFSAERTGGSVSTLTIQRTQQEDSAVYLCASSLNPFGSNTGELFFGEGSRLTVL.

This clonotype appeared many times. The chain combines TRBV7-2 with TRBJ2-3; possibly TRBD1 for D (5 bases). V was clipped by 5 bases and J by 4 bases, with 19 bases between them. The CDR3 has 16 residues. In germline, CDR1 is SGHTA, CDR2 FQGNSA. The CDR3 here is CASSLNSGRVPDTQYF. The CDR3 DNA follows: TGTGCCAGCAGCCTTAATAGTGGCAGGGTCCCAGATACGCAGTATTTT.

CDR3 in DNA: TGCAGTGCGCAGGGACTAGCGGGGGGAAATGAGCAGTTCTTC. Translation gives CSAQGLAGGNEQFF. The chain recombines TRBV20-1 with TRBJ2-1; 15 bases line up with TRBD2. Germline lookup yields CDR1 DFQATT and CDR2 SNEGSKA (reference sequence). Trimming at V came to 6 bases and at J to 7 bases, leaving 4 bases not matched to a gene. The CDR3 has 14 residues.

This clonotype was detected only a few times. The chain uses TRBV28 and TRBJ2-5; 7 bases agree with TRBD1. Losses at the gene ends were 8 bases for V and 4 bases for J; bases not matched to a gene: 7. CDR1 MDHEN and CDR2 SYDVKM come from the germline V gene. The CDR3 extends over 13 amino acids. CDR3 in DNA: TGTGCCAGCCGAGGACAGGCCAGAGAGACCCAGTACTTC. As protein: CASRGQARETQYF.

This chain links TRBV7-9 with TRBJ2-5; tentatively, D is TRBD1 (5 bases). Trimming removed 2 bases at V and 2 bases at J, with 12 bases between. Per the germline V gene, CDR1 is SEHNR and CDR2 is FQNEAQ (reference sequence). The CDR3 is made up of 15 amino acids. The CDR3 nucleotides read TGTGCCAGCAGCTTACTTGGACACCCGCAAGAGACCCAGTACTTC. As protein: CASSLLGHPQETQYF.

The rearrangement uses TRBV11-2 and TRBJ2-7; D possibly uses TRBD1 or TRBD2 (6 bases each). The CDR3 is made up of 18 amino acids. CDR1 is SGHAT and CDR2 is FQNNGV in the germline V gene. Between the trimmed V and J ends, which lost 5 bases and 6 bases, there was a span of 29 bases. CDR3 loop: CASSPYYSGGKGVGEQYV. CDR3 coding DNA: TGTGCCAGCAGCCCATATTATTCCGGAGGGAAGGGGGTCGGCGAGCAGTACGTC.

This clonotype was observed a few times. J is TRBJ2-3 and V is TRBV14; D not resolved. The CDR3 loop spans 15 amino acids. Deletions cut 0 bases from V and 3 bases from J, with 10 bases between. Per germline, CDR1 SGHDN and CDR2 FVKESK. The CDR3 nucleotides read TGTGCCAGCAGCCAAGACGGTGGAATAACAGATACGCAGTATTTT. Protein product: CASSQDGGITDTQYF. Using reference TRBV14 and TRBJ2-3 for the parts outside the CDR3, the full variable domain is EAGVTQFPSHSVIEKGQTVTLRCDPISGHDNLYWYRRVMGKEIKFLLHFVKESKQDESGMPNNRFLAERTGGTYSTLKVQPAELEDSGVYFCASSQDGGITDTQYFGPGTRLTVL.

This clonotype was recorded a few times. The chain uses TRBV14 and TRBJ2-3, with TRBD1 matching 7 bases. V dropped 1 base and J dropped 6; count of bases not matched to a gene: 4. Germline-derived CDR1 and CDR2 are SGHDN and FVKESK. CDR3 size: 14 residues. CDR3 coding DNA: TGTGCCAGCAGCCAAGGACAGGGTGCGGATACGCAGTATTTT. Amino acid sequence: CASSQGQGADTQYF.

This clonotype was seen once. CDR3 coding DNA: TGCAGCGTTGATTTTGGGTACGAGCAGTACTTC. Amino acid sequence: CSVDFGYEQYF. This chain connects TRBV29-1 to TRBJ2-7; D gene ambiguous. V gave up 3 bases and J gave up 4 bases, with 7 bases separating them. CDR1 is SQVTM, CDR2 ANQGSEA, per germline. CDR3 size: 11 residues.

This clonotype was seen a few times. The rearrangement uses TRBV7-9 and TRBJ2-3, with D unresolved. Trimming pared 0 bases from V and 2 bases from J, leaving 15 bases between. CDR1 SEHNR and CDR2 FQNEAQ come from the germline V gene (reference sequence). The CDR3 is 17 residues long. The CDR3 DNA reads TGTGCCAGCAGCTTAGCGATCGGCACTACGTCCACAGATACGCAGTATTTT. As protein: CASSLAIGTTSTDTQYF.

Of note for this clonotype: A much larger clone lies one base from this, so it may be a read error. The chain employs TRBV7-2 and TRBJ1-3; 7 bases line up with TRBD1. The CDR3 runs to 19 residues. Germline CDR1 reads SGHTA; CDR2 reads FQGNSA. The DNA for the CDR3 is TGTGTCAGCAGCTTAACAGGGGCGGGGTTTATGCCTGAGGGAAACACCATATATTTT. This encodes CVSSLTGAGFMPEGNTIYF.

The chain uses TRBV6-6 and TRBJ2-1, with a tentative D call TRBD1 (6 bases). Per germline, CDR1 MNHNY and CDR2 SVGAGI (reference sequence). Trimming left V 5 bases short and J 4 bases short, with 9 bases between. The CDR3 is 13 residues long. This CDR3 reads CASSNGQYNEQFF. Written as DNA, the CDR3 is TGTGCCAGCAGTAATGGACAGTACAATGAGCAGTTCTTC.

This clonotype appeared many times. The chain combines TRBV20-1 with TRBJ1-5; 7 nucleotides line up with TRBD1. The CDR3 runs to 14 residues. Germline CDR1 and CDR2: DFQATT and SNEGSKA (reference sequence). The V gene end was trimmed by 5 bases and the J gene end by 5 bases; junction bases not matched to a gene: 9. CDR3 sequence reads: CSAAHGQDYQPQHF. The CDR3 nucleotides are TGCAGTGCTGCCCACGGACAGGACTATCAGCCCCAGCATTTT.

There are a few counts of this clonotype. The V call is TRBV4-2, the J call TRBJ1-2, with 7 bases identical to TRBD1. From germline, CDR1 is LGHNA and CDR2 YNFKEQ. CDR3 size: 16 residues. J lost 4 bases, V lost 2 bases, and 10 bases had no gene match. CDR3 sequence reads: CASSQSRVDRVYGYTF. CDR3 bases: TGTGCCAGCAGCCAAAGCAGAGTAGACAGGGTCTATGGCTACACCTTC.

A word on this clonotype: A clone one base away is much larger, so this may be a read error. The chain carries TRBV7-4 and TRBJ2-1, with TRBD1 matching 7 bases. V lost 2 bases, J lost 5 bases, and 9 bases stayed unmatched. Germline V gene sequence: CDR1 SGHVT, CDR2 SQSDAQ. The CDR3 has 16 residues. The CDR3 is CASSLTTGKVNNEQFF. CDR3 bases: TGTGCCAGCAGCTTAACGACAGGGAAGGTAAACAATGAGCAGTTCTTC.

The rearrangement uses TRBV5-6 and TRBJ2-3, with D tentatively TRBD2 (6 bases). Germline CDR1 and CDR2: SGHDT and YYEEEE. The CDR3 is made up of 15 amino acids. Trimming removed 4 bases from V and 9 bases from J, with 21 bases in between. CDR3 in amino acids: CASSALTSGDSTQYF. As DNA, the CDR3 is TGTGCCAGCAGCGCTTTGACTAGTGGGGACTCGACGCAGTATTTT.

At least ten counts were recorded for this clonotype. The rearrangement joins TRBV7-6 to TRBJ2-2; D is perhaps TRBD1 (5 bases). Looked up from germline, CDR1 is SGHVS and CDR2 is FNYEAQ. V was trimmed by 2 bases and J by 6 bases, leaving 7 bases between them. The CDR3 consists of 13 residues. CDR3 sequence (DNA): TGTGCCAGCAGCTTAATGGGGCCCGGGGAGCTGTTTTTT. Amino acids: CASSLMGPGELFF.

The J gene is TRBJ2-3, the V gene TRBV20-1, with 16 bases that match TRBD2. Trimming cost V 6 bases and J 5 bases; bases outside gene matches: 11. Germline CDR1 is DFQATT and CDR2 is SNEGSKA (reference sequence). The CDR3 is 17 residues long. CDR3 loop: CSAPGLGLAGGQDTQYF. The DNA of the CDR3 is TGCAGTGCCCCCGGCTTGGGACTAGCGGGGGGGCAAGATACGCAGTATTTT.

The rearrangement uses TRBV29-1 and TRBJ1-2, with D unclear. The CDR3 runs to 11 residues. CDR1 is SQVTM, CDR2 ANQGSEA, per germline. Trimming removed 0 bases from V and 4 bases from J, with 3 bases in between. The CDR3 DNA reads as TGCAGCGTTGAAGACACCTATGGCTACACCTTC. It specifies CSVEDTYGYTF.

This clonotype was picked up one time. This chain connects TRBV27 to TRBJ2-1, with D unclear. Trimming took 3 bases from V and 2 from J, leaving 11 bases between them. Germline V gene sequence: CDR1 MNHEY, CDR2 SMNVEV (reference sequence). This CDR3 comprises 15 residues. CDR3 loop: CASSLAPSPYNEQFF. Written as DNA, the CDR3 is TGTGCCAGCAGTTTGGCCCCCTCTCCCTACAATGAGCAGTTCTTC.

This clonotype appeared a few times. V gene TRBV6-2 or TRBV6-3 combines with J gene TRBJ1-5, with D possibly TRBD1 on 5 matching bases. Trimming left V 6 bases short and J 2 bases short, with 8 bases between. The CDR3 has 13 residues. Germline CDR1 is MNHEY and CDR2 is SVGEGT. The CDR3 loop is CASRWGGNQPQHF. CDR3 DNA sequence: TGTGCCAGCAGGTGGGGGGGCAATCAGCCCCAGCATTTT.